These 24 T cell receptor beta chains share one sample of origin, sequenced in a study of vaccination and CD4 T cells after COVID-19. The time point was: late sampling 161 to 241 days after vaccination in a few convalescent patients. TCRdb reanalysed the PCR reads using MiXCR and keeps one entry per CDR3 protein. The data contain about 28,000 distinct CDR3 sequences, about half of them singletons. The sample was CD4+ T cells from blood, taken about 7 months after SARS-CoV-2 vaccination. Source of these receptors: a human donor who had recovered from COVID-19.

As DNA, the CDR3 is TGCAGTGCTAGAGTTCAGGGCAGGAATACAGCGGGCAATCAGCCCCAGCATTTT. Residues: CSARVQGRNTAGNQPQHF. The chain employs TRBV20-1 and TRBJ1-5, with a weak D call TRBD1 (5 bases). In germline, CDR1 is DFQATT, CDR2 SNEGSKA (reference sequence). This CDR3 region has 18 residues. Trimming pared 1 base from V and 2 bases from J, leaving 21 bases between.

The genes are TRBV6-2 or TRBV6-3 and TRBJ2-7; TRBD2 matches at 9 bases. Losses at the gene ends were 7 bases for V and 2 bases for J; bases not matched to a gene: 9. CDR1 MNHEY and CDR2 SVGEGT come from the germline V gene. This CDR3 contains 15 residues. The CDR3 DNA is TGTGCCAGCACTCTCGCGGGAGGGAAAACCTACGAGCAGTACTTC. It is translated as CASTLAGGKTYEQYF.

This clonotype was picked up a small number of times. The chain employs TRBV20-1 and TRBJ2-7, with no clear D. V lost 3 bases and J lost 6, with 6 bases in between. CDR3 length equals 10 residues. CDR1 is DFQATT and CDR2 is SNEGSKA in the germline V gene (reference sequence). The chain's CDR3 is CSASFGEQYF. CDR3 nucleotides: TGCAGTGCTAGTTTCGGCGAGCAGTACTTC.

This clonotype showed up just a few times. The rearrangement links TRBV2 to TRBJ1-6; D is uncertain. Per the germline V gene, CDR1 is SNHLY and CDR2 is FYNNEI. Trimming stripped 6 bases from V and 7 bases from J, with 7 bases between. The CDR3 length is 12 residues. CDR3 loop: CASSAENSPLHF. The CDR3 DNA is TGTGCCAGCAGCGCAGAGAATTCACCCCTCCACTTT.

The chain's CDR3 is CAISAPPRQETQYF. The CDR3 DNA is TGTGCCATCAGTGCTCCCCCCCGGCAAGAGACCCAGTACTTC. The chain joins TRBV10-3 to TRBJ2-5; D remains ambiguous. Germline V gene sequence: CDR1 ENHRY, CDR2 SYGVKD. There are 14 residues in the CDR3. V was cut by 4 bases and J by 2 bases, with 11 bases left in between.

This chain connects TRBV7-6 to TRBJ2-3; the match to TRBD1 covers 7 bases. Trimming at V came to 4 bases and at J to 3 bases, leaving 16 bases not matched to a gene. Germline CDR1 is SGHVS and CDR2 is FNYEAQ. The CDR3 loop spans 18 amino acids. The CDR3 nucleotides read TGTGCCAGCAGCTATTATTCCTGGACAGGTTCGAGGACAGATACGCAGTATTTT. Its protein product is CASSYYSWTGSRTDTQYF. The entire variable domain, with the rest obtained from reference TRBV7-6 and TRBJ2-3, is as follows: GAGVSQSPRYKVTKRGQDVALRCDPISGHVSLYWYRQALGQGPEFLTYFNYEAQQDKSGLPNDRFSAERPEGSISTLTIQRTEQRDSAMYRCASSYYSWTGSRTDTQYFGPGTRLTVL.

The chain has TRBV29-1 and TRBJ1-1; D is undetermined. The germline gives CDR1 SQVTM, CDR2 ANQGSEA. Trimming took off 4 bases at V and 0 bases at J, with 6 bases between the two ends. The CDR3 runs to 12 residues. As DNA, the CDR3 is TGCAGCGTTGTGCGGATGAACACTGAAGCTTTCTTT. Translating gives CSVVRMNTEAFF.

This chain connects TRBV24-1 to TRBJ2-3, with TRBD1 matching over 9 bases. The CDR3 is made up of 15 amino acids. Per germline, CDR1 KGHDR and CDR2 SFDVKD. The V and J ends lost 3 bases and 5 bases, in that order; junction bases with no gene match: 5. The CDR3 here is CATSDLDRGEDTQYF. The DNA of the CDR3 is TGTGCCACCAGTGATCTGGACAGGGGAGAAGATACGCAGTATTTT.

The rearrangement uses TRBV28 and TRBJ2-7; TRBD2 matches 10 bases. Trimming took 6 bases from V and 4 from J; bases not matched to a gene: 12. The CDR3 is 16 amino acids. CDR1 and CDR2 from the germline V gene are MDHEN and SYDVKM. CDR3 nucleotides: TGTGCCAGCAGCCCTCCTTCGGGACTAGCGATATACGAGCAGTACTTC. It codes for CASSPPSGLAIYEQYF.

The chain employs TRBV15 and TRBJ2-1; 9 bases map to TRBD2. The CDR3 is 15 residues long. Germline CDR1 and CDR2: LNHNV and YYDKDF (reference sequence). V shed 4 bases and J 5 bases; nucleotides not matched to a gene: 6. The CDR3 bases are TGTGCCACCAGCATGGGACTAGCAAGAAACAATGAGCAGTTCTTC. Its protein product is CATSMGLARNNEQFF.

The gene calls are TRBV27 and TRBJ1-6; a possible D gene is TRBD1 (5 bases). Trimming cost V 6 bases and J 12 bases, with 21 bases left between them. Germline V CDR1 and CDR2: MNHEY, SMNVEV (reference sequence). The CDR3 loop spans 15 amino acids. CDR3 bases: TGTGCCAGCAGCCCAAGGGGCCAAACACATGGACCCCTCCACTTT. Amino acid sequence: CASSPRGQTHGPLHF.

V usage is TRBV27 and J usage is TRBJ2-2; D gene unclear. Trimming took off 0 bases at V and 9 bases at J, with 8 bases between the two ends. The CDR3 totals 13 residues. CDR1 and CDR2 from the germline V gene are MNHEY and SMNVEV (reference sequence). CDR3 nucleotide sequence: TGTGCCAGCAGTTTATCACCCAGCCGGGAGCTGTTTTTT. This sequence encodes CASSLSPSRELFF.

The chain joins TRBV18 to TRBJ2-5; 8 bases map to TRBD2. Per germline, CDR1 KGHSH and CDR2 LQKENI. Trimming at V came to 2 bases and at J to 4 bases, leaving 9 bases not matched to a gene. This CDR3 has 16 amino acids. Here the CDR3 DNA reads TGTGCCAGCTCACCAGGACGCGGGAGGAGCGGAGAGACCCAGTACTTC. Residues: CASSPGRGRSGETQYF. Filled out from reference TRBV18 and TRBJ2-5, the complete variable domain reads NAGVMQNPRHLVRRRGQEARLRCSPMKGHSHVYWYRQLPEEGLKFMVYLQKENIIDESGMPKERFSAEFPKEGPSILRIQQVVRGDSAAYFCASSPGRGRSGETQYFGPGTRLLVL.

The CDR3 protein is CSARGGPYSNQPQHF. The CDR3 nucleotides read TGCAGTGCTAGAGGGGGGCCTTATAGCAATCAGCCCCAGCATTTT. The V call is TRBV20-1, the J call TRBJ1-5; possible D gene TRBD1, 6 bases. The CDR3 is 15 residues long. CDR1 is DFQATT and CDR2 is SNEGSKA in the germline V gene (reference sequence). Trimming took off 1 base at V and 0 bases at J, with 10 bases between the two ends.

The rearrangement uses TRBV28 and TRBJ2-7; TRBD2 matches 9 bases. The germline gives CDR1 MDHEN, CDR2 SYDVKM. J gave up 4 bases and V 7 bases, and 5 bases lay outside the gene matches. The CDR3 contains 13 residues. CDR3 nucleotide sequence: TGTGCCAGCATGGCGGGAGGGTCATACGAGCAGTACTTC. Its translation is CASMAGGSYEQYF.

The chain uses TRBV7-3 and TRBJ2-1; 13 nucleotides match TRBD2. The CDR3 extends over 18 amino acids. V was pared by 5 bases and J by 7 bases, with 14 bases of the junction left unmatched. Germline V gives CDR1 SGHTA, CDR2 FQGTGA. CDR3 protein: CASSIRGWGTSGTNEQFF. DNA for the CDR3: TGTGCCAGCAGCATAAGGGGGTGGGGGACTAGCGGGACAAATGAGCAGTTCTTC. Full variable domain (remainder filled in from reference TRBV7-3 and TRBJ2-1): GAGVSQTPSNKVTEKGKYVELRCDPISGHTALYWYRQSLGQGPEFLIYFQGTGAADDSGLPNDRFFAVRPEGSVSTLKIQRTERGDSAVYLCASSIRGWGTSGTNEQFFGPGTRLTVL.

The J gene is TRBJ2-1, the V gene TRBV20-1, with 13 positions matching TRBD2. CDR3 size: 20 residues. V dropped 5 bases and J dropped 7; count of bases not matched to a gene: 23. Per the germline V gene, CDR1 is DFQATT and CDR2 is SNEGSKA (reference sequence). CDR3 bases: TGCAGTGCTTCCCGCCAGCTACTAGCGGGAGGGGAGGTGTGGTTGAATGAGCAGTTCTTC. Residues: CSASRQLLAGGEVWLNEQFF.

V gene TRBV20-1 combines with J gene TRBJ1-2; perhaps TRBD1 as D (6 bases). Deletions cut 0 bases from V and 7 bases from J, with 15 bases between. The CDR3 length is 14 residues. From germline, CDR1 is DFQATT and CDR2 SNEGSKA (reference sequence). CDR3 coding DNA: TGCAGTGCTAGAGATCCTAGGGGGGCTCGTGGCTACACCTTC. This gives the protein CSARDPRGARGYTF.

V and J are TRBV10-3 and TRBJ2-1, with 16 bases aligning to TRBD2. V shed 5 bases and J 6 bases; nucleotides not matched to a gene: 4. Looked up from germline, CDR1 is ENHRY and CDR2 is SYGVKD. The CDR3 has 16 amino acids. The CDR3 sequence is CAISLGLAGGVNEQFF. CDR3 in DNA: TGTGCCATCAGTCTGGGACTAGCGGGAGGGGTCAATGAGCAGTTCTTC.

A few counts support this clonotype. The chain uses TRBV4-2 and TRBJ2-5; TRBD2 matches at 8 bases. Germline loops: CDR1 LGHNA, CDR2 YNFKEQ. This CDR3 spans 17 amino acids. After removal of 1 base from V and 5 bases from J, the junction contained 12 bases not matched to a gene. The CDR3: CASSQVLGLAWGETQYF. The CDR3 bases are TGTGCCAGCAGCCAAGTGCTTGGACTAGCTTGGGGGGAGACCCAGTACTTC.

This chain joins TRBV10-3 and TRBJ2-3; 9 nucleotides line up with TRBD2. This CDR3 has 15 amino acids. Germline-derived CDR1 and CDR2 are ENHRY and SYGVKD. Trimming took 0 bases from V and 3 from J; bases not matched to a gene: 1. The CDR3 DNA reads as TGTGCCATCAGTGAGTCGGGACTAGCAACAGATACGCAGTATTTT. This translates into CAISESGLATDTQYF.

This chain uses TRBV12-3 or TRBV12-4 with TRBJ1-6, with D tentatively TRBD1 (5 bases). V was cut by 3 bases and J by 9 bases, with 6 bases left in between. The length of the CDR3 is 12 residues. CDR3 region: CASSFGGSPLHF. CDR3 in DNA: TGTGCCAGCAGTTTCGGGGGTTCACCCCTCCACTTT.

This clonotype was counted a few times. The V gene is TRBV6-1, the J gene TRBJ1-2; the D is unclear. The CDR3 runs 12 residues. V lost 2 bases and J lost 2, with 3 bases in between. Germline V gene lookup returns CDR1 MNHNS and CDR2 SASEGT. CDR3 nucleotides: TGTGCCAGCAGTGAACGGAACTATGGCTACACCTTC. It specifies CASSERNYGYTF.

The rearrangement links TRBV27 to TRBJ2-7, with D perhaps matching TRBD1 or TRBD2 (5 bases each). The germline V gene encodes CDR1 MNHEY and CDR2 SMNVEV (reference sequence). CDR3 length: 19 residues. V was shortened by 5 bases and J by 0 bases, with 26 bases between the two germline ends. Written as DNA, the CDR3 is TGTGCCAGCAGTCGCCGGGGCAGCACGCTAGCTCTGGGCTCCTACGAGCAGTACTTC. The encoded protein is CASSRRGSTLALGSYEQYF.